This T cell receptor (beta chain) was recorded in a study of T cells after yellow fever vaccination. Template-switching 5'RACE yielded the TCR cDNA; a universal primer site and UMIs were added in the process. TCRdb ran MiXCR on the 5' RACE reads and lists one entry per CDR3 protein. The sample lists approximately 300,000 distinct CDR3 sequences, roughly 7% occurring once. Study-wide results and limits: Within FACS-sorted repertoires, abundant clonotypes contaminating from the bulk population could be present. Detected again after the booster were most primary-vaccination clones, at 96% CD4 and approximately 87% CD8.

A remark on this clonotype: What it recognizes is unknown.

The V gene's germline CDR1 is SNHLY and CDR2 FYNNEI. CDR3 length equals 17 residues. The clonotype comes from a man aged 18-30 years who received the YFV17D yellow fever vaccine. The sample consisted of PBMCs, taken approximately 40 days after the first yellow fever vaccination. This chain links TRBV2 with TRBJ2-3; a weak D match, TRBD2 (6 bases). The CDR3 bases are TGTACCATCAGTTTCACCCCCAGCGGGCGAGACACAGATACGCAGTATTTT. This gives the protein CTISFTPSGRDTDTQYF.